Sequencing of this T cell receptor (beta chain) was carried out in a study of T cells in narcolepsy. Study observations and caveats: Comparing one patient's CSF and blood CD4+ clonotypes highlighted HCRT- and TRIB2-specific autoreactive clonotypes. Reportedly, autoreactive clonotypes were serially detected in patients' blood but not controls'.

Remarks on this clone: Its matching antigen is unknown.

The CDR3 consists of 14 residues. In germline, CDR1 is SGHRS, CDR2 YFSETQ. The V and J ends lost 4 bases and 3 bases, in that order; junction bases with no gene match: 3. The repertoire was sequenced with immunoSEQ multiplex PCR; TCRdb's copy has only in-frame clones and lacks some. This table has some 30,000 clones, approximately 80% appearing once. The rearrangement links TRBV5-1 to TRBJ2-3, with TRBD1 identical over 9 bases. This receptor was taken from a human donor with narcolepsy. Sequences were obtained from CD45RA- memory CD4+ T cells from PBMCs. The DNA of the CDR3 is TGCGCCAGCAGCGGGGGACAGGGAACAGATACGCAGTATTTT. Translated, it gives CASSGGQGTDTQYF.